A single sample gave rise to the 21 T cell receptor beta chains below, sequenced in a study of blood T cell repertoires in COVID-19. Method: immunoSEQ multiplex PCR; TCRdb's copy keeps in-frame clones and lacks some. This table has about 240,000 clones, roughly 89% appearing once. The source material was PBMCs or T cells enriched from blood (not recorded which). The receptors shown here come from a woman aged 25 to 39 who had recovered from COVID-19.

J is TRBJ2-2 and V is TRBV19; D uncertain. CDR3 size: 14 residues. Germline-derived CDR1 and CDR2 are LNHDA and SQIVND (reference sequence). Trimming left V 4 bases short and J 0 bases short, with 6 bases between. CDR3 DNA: TGTGCCAGTAGTAACACAGCGAACACCGGGGAGCTGTTTTTT. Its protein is CASSNTANTGELFF.

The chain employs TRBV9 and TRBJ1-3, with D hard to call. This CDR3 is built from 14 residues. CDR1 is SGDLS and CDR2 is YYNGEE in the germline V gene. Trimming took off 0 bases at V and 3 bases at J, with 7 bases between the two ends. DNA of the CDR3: TGTGCCAGCAGCGTAGGTATTGTTGGAAACACCATATATTTT. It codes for CASSVGIVGNTIYF.

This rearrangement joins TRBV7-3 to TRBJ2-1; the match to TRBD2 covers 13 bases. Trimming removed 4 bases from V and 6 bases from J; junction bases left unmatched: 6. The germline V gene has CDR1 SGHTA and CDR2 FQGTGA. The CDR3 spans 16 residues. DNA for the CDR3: TGTGCCAGCAGCTATGGGACTAGCGGGACCCTCAATGAGCAGTTCTTC. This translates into CASSYGTSGTLNEQFF.

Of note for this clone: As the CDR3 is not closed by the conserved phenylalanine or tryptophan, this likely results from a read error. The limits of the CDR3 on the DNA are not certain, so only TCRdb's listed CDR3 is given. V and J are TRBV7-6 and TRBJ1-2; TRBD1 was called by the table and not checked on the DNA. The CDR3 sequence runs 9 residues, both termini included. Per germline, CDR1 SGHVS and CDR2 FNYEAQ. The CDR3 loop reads CASRRDREI.

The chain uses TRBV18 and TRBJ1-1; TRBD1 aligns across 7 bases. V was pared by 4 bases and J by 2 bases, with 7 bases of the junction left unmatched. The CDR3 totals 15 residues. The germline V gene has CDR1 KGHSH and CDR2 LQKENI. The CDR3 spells CASSLEQGKNTEAFF. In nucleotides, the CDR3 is TGTGCCAGCTCACTCGAACAGGGGAAAAACACTGAAGCTTTCTTT.

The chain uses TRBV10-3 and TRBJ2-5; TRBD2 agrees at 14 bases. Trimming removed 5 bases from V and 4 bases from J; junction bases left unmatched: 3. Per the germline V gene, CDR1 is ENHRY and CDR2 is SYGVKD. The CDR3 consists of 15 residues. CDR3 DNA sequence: TGTGCCATCAGTCCGGGACTAGCGGGAGTAGAGACCCAGTACTTC. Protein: CAISPGLAGVETQYF.

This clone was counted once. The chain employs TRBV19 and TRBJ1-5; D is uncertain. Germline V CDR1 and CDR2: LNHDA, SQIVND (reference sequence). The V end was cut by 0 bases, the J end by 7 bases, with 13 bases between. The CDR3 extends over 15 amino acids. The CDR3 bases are TGTGCCAGTAGTATAGATTGGTCAGGTCGGCAGCCCCAGCATTTT. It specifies CASSIDWSGRQPQHF.

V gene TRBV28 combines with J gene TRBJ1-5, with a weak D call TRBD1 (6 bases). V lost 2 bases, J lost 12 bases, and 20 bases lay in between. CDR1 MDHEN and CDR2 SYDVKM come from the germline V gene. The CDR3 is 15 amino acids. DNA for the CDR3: TGTGCCAGCAGTTTACGAATCAGGGGTATTAGTAGCCAGCATTTT. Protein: CASSLRIRGISSQHF.

CDR3 loop: CASSLSGSAGITGNTIYF. DNA for the CDR3: TGTGCCAGCAGTTTATCCGGTTCGGCAGGGATCACTGGAAACACCATATATTTT. The V gene is TRBV28, the J gene TRBJ1-3, with a weak D call TRBD1 (5 bases). Germline-derived CDR1 and CDR2 are MDHEN and SYDVKM. Trimming removed 1 base from V and 2 bases from J, with 18 bases in between. CDR3 length equals 18 residues.

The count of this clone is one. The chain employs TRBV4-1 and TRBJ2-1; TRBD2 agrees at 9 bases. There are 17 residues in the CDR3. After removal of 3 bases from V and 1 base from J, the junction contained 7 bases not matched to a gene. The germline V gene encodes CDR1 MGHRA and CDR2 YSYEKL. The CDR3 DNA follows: TGCGCCAGCAGCCACCGATTAGCGGGAGTTTCCTACAATGAGCAGTTCTTC. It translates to CASSHRLAGVSYNEQFF.

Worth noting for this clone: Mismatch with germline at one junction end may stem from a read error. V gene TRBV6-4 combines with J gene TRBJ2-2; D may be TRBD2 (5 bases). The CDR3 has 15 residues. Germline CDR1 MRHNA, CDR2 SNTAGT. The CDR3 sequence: CASRESVGANGELFF. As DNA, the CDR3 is TGTGCCAGCCGTGAGTCGGTGGGAGCGAACGGGGAGCTGTTTTTT.

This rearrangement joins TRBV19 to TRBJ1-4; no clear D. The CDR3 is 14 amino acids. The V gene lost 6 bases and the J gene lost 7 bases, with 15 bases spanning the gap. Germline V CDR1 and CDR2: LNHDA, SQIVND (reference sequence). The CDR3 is CASRDRRVGEKLFF. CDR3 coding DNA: TGTGCCAGTAGGGACCGGAGGGTTGGTGAAAAACTGTTTTTT.

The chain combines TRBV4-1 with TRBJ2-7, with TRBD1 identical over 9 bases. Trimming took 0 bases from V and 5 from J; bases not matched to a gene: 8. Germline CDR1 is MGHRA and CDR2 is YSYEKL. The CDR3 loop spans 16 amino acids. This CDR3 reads CASSQDKRQGDHEQYF. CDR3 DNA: TGCGCCAGCAGCCAAGATAAGAGACAGGGGGACCACGAGCAGTACTTC.

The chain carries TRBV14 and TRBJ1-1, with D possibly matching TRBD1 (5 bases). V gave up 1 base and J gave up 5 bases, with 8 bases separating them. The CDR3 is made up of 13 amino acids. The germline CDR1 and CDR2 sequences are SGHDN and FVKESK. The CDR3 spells CASSQARTTEAFF. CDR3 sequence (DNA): TGTGCCAGCAGCCAAGCCCGGACAACTGAAGCTTTCTTT. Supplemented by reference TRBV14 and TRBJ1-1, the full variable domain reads EAGVTQFPSHSVIEKGQTVTLRCDPISGHDNLYWYRRVMGKEIKFLLHFVKESKQDESGMPNNRFLAERTGGTYSTLKVQPAELEDSGVYFCASSQARTTEAFFGQGTRLTVV.

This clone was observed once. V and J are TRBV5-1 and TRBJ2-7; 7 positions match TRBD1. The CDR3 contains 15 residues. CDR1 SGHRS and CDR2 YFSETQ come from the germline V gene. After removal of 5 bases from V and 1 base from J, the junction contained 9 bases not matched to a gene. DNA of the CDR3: TGCGCCAGCAGGCTTAATCCGGGACAGTCCTACGAGCAGTACTTC. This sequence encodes CASRLNPGQSYEQYF.

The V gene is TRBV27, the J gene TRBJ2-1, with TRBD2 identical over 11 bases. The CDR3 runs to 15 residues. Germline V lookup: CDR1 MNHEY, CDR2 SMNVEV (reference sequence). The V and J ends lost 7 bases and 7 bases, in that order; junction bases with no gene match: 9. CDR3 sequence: CASTRLAGLGNEQFF. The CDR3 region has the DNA TGTGCCAGCACCCGACTAGCGGGACTCGGGAATGAGCAGTTCTTC.

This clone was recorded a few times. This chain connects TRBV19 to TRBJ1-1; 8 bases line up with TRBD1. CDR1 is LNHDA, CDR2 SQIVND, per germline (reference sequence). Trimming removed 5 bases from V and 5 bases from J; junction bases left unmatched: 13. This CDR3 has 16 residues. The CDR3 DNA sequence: TGTGCCAGTAGTGACTCCCTCCCAGGGGGCGCAACTGAAGCTTTCTTT. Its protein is CASSDSLPGGATEAFF.

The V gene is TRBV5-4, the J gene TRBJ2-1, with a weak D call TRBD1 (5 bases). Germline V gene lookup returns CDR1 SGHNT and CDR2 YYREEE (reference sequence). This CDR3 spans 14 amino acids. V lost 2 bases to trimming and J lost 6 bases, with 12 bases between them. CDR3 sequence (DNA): TGTGCCAGCAGCTTATCACCCAGGGCCAATGAGCAGTTCTTC. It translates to CASSLSPRANEQFF.

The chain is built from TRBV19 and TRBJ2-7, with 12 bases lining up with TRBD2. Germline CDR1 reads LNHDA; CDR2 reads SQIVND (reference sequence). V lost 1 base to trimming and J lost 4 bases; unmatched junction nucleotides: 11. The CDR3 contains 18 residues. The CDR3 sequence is CASSIVTSGSKSSYEQYF. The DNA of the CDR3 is TGTGCCAGTAGTATAGTGACTAGCGGGAGCAAGTCTTCATACGAGCAGTACTTC.

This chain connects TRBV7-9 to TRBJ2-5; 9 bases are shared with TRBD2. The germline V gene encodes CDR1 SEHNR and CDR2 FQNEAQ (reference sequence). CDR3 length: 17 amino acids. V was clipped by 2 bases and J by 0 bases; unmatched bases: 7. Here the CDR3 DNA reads TGTGCCAGCAGCTTAAATAGCGGGAGACCCTACCAAGAGACCCAGTACTTC. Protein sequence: CASSLNSGRPYQETQYF.

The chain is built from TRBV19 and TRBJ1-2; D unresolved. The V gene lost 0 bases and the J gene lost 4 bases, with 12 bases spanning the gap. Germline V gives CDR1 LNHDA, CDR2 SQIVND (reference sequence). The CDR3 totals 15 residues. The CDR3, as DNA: TGTGCCAGTAGTATAGATCGGGAGGGCTTCTATGGCTACACCTTC. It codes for CASSIDREGFYGYTF.